This T cell receptor (beta chain) was captured in a study of T cells in Graves' hyperthyroidism and ophthalmopathy. Amplified TCR beta CDR3 regions derived from RNA transcripts. TCR CDR3 underwent first-round RT-PCR with the HTBI primer set. TCRdb re-called the multiplex PCR reads through MiXCR, storing one row per CDR3 protein. The sample consists of about 410,000 distinct CDR3 sequences, about 14% of them appearing once. Germline CDR1 SGHAT, CDR2 FQNNGV. The CDR3 spans 15 residues. The germline V and J ends were trimmed by 2 bases and 1 base, with 11 bases remaining between them. Patients having uncontrolled infection, another autoimmune disease, pregnancy or lactation were not included. Clinical symptoms, serum thyroxine and TRAb, thyroid ultrasound and orbital computed tomography together formed the diagnostic basis. This clonotype appeared many times.

Sequenced: blood. This sequence was found in a man aged 18-30 years with Graves' ophthalmopathy. The rearrangement joins TRBV11-2 to TRBJ2-5; D is perhaps TRBD2 (5 bases). The CDR3 nucleotides are TGTGCCAGCAGCTTATCGGCTAGCATCCAAGAGACCCAGTACTTC. Translated, it gives CASSLSASIQETQYF.